Below, 32 T cell receptor beta chains from the same sample are listed, as sequenced in a study of CD8 T cells in ankylosing spondylitis. Overall study results and limits: A motif in TCR beta, a set of 8 or 9 highly homologous variants, appeared characteristic of ankylosing spondylitis blood.

These receptors' targets are unknown. MiXCR was run by TCRdb on the 5' RACE reads, yielding one entry per CDR3 protein. The sample yields 450,000 or so distinct CDR3 sequences, about 24% seen once. Sequencing was performed on blood, either unsorted or a sorted T cell fraction (not recorded which). The receptors here all came from a male donor with ankylosing spondylitis.

This chain joins TRBV15 and TRBJ2-5, with a tentative D call TRBD2 (6 bases). Trimming removed 0 bases at V and 5 bases at J, with 10 bases between. From germline, CDR1 is LNHNV and CDR2 YYDKDF (reference sequence). The CDR3 sequence is 14 residues long. CDR3 nucleotides: TGTGCCACCAGCAGAGAGCGGGGCAGCGAGACCCAGTACTTC. Encoded protein: CATSRERGSETQYF.

This clonotype was detected a few times. This chain joins TRBV6-1 and TRBJ2-7; either TRBD1 or TRBD2 may supply D (5 bases each). V lost 4 bases, J lost 7 bases, and 14 bases lay in between. The CDR3 is 13 amino acids. CDR1 is MNHNS, CDR2 SASEGT, per germline. The CDR3 DNA is TGTGCCAGCAGTGCGCAACAGGAGGTTGAGCAGTACGTC. Amino acids: CASSAQQEVEQYV.

This chain uses TRBV4-2 with TRBJ1-2, with TRBD1 identical over 9 bases. V shed 4 bases and J 6 bases; nucleotides not matched to a gene: 9. The CDR3 contains 15 residues. Germline CDR1 reads LGHNA; CDR2 reads YNFKEQ. This CDR3 reads CASSRDRVRRDGYTF. In DNA form, the CDR3 reads TGTGCCAGCAGCCGGGACAGGGTCAGACGAGATGGCTACACCTTC.

This clonotype showed up just a few times. The chain links TRBV5-1 to TRBJ2-1, with 8 bases identical to TRBD1. With V trimmed by 3 bases and J by 2 bases, 7 bases remained unmatched. The CDR3 extends over 16 amino acids. Per the germline V gene, CDR1 is SGHRS and CDR2 is YFSETQ. Here the CDR3 reads CASSSPQGAAYNEQFF. In DNA, the CDR3 is TGCGCCAGCAGCTCCCCCCAGGGGGCGGCCTACAATGAGCAGTTCTTC.

This clonotype was counted only a few times. V gene TRBV5-1 combines with J gene TRBJ2-3, with 9 positions matching TRBD2. CDR1 SGHRS and CDR2 YFSETQ come from the germline V gene. Germline trimming cut 6 bases from V and 4 bases from J; bases unmatched to any gene: 12. The CDR3 runs to 16 residues. In nucleotides, the CDR3 is TGCGCCAGCACCAGAACCGGGACTAGCAGGGCAGATACGCAGTATTTT. Its translation is CASTRTGTSRADTQYF.

The rearrangement joins TRBV7-2 to TRBJ2-1; the D gene is possibly TRBD2 (5 bases). Looked up from germline, CDR1 is SGHTA and CDR2 is FQGNSA. The CDR3 covers 17 residues. Trimming removed 5 bases at V and 9 bases at J, with 26 bases between. The CDR3 nucleotides are TGTGCCAGCAGCCCTCGGGGTAATCAGCCGTCCTTGAGTGAGCAGTTCTTC. Its protein is CASSPRGNQPSLSEQFF.

This chain connects TRBV27 to TRBJ1-6; D not resolved. The CDR3 is 15 amino acids. Trimming cost V 3 bases and J 9 bases, with 15 bases left between them. Germline V CDR1 and CDR2: MNHEY, SMNVEV (reference sequence). CDR3 nucleotide sequence: TGTGCCAGCAGTTTCGATGGGATTGGAGGTTCACCCCTCCACTTT. Translation: CASSFDGIGGSPLHF.

The chain combines TRBV3-1 with TRBJ2-5, with D uncertain. Trimming shortened V by 3 bases and J by 5 bases, and 7 bases separated the two germline ends. The germline gives CDR1 LGHDT, CDR2 YNNKEL (reference sequence). This CDR3 spans 12 amino acids. The CDR3 spells CASSHSVETQYF. CDR3 nucleotides: TGTGCCAGCAGCCATTCGGTGGAGACCCAGTACTTC.

The rearrangement joins TRBV12-3 or TRBV12-4 to TRBJ1-3, with a weak D call TRBD1 (5 bases). The V end was cut by 6 bases, the J end by 2 bases, with 11 bases between. The length of the CDR3 is 14 residues. The CDR3 spells CASRRAGPGNTIYF. The CDR3 bases are TGTGCCAGCAGACGCGCGGGGCCTGGAAACACCATATATTTT.

This clonotype came up a few times. This chain connects TRBV12-3 or TRBV12-4 to TRBJ2-5, with 10 bases that match TRBD1. The ends lost 6 bases at V and 5 bases at J; junction bases unmatched: 15. The CDR3 consists of 17 residues. For the CDR3, the DNA is TGTGCCAGCAGACCTACGGCGGGACAGGGGTCTAGTGAGACCCAGTACTTC. Translated, it gives CASRPTAGQGSSETQYF.

The chain couples TRBV27 to TRBJ2-5, with D possibly matching TRBD2 (5 bases). Germline CDR1 is MNHEY and CDR2 is SMNVEV (reference sequence). V was clipped by 4 bases and J by 2 bases, with 14 bases between them. This CDR3 contains 15 residues. CDR3 region: CASSSVFGRQETQYF. The CDR3 coding sequence is TGTGCCAGCAGTTCCGTTTTTGGGAGACAAGAGACCCAGTACTTC.

V and J are TRBV15 and TRBJ2-5; D is possibly TRBD2 (6 bases). Germline CDR1 reads LNHNV; CDR2 reads YYDKDF (reference sequence). This CDR3 is 16 amino acids long. Trimming left V 0 bases short and J 1 base short, with 12 bases between. CDR3 in DNA: TGTGCCACCAGCAGAGAGATAGCGGAAACCCAAGAGACCCAGTACTTC. It translates to CATSREIAETQETQYF.

This clonotype has a handful of counts. The chain recombines TRBV29-1 with TRBJ1-4, with D uncertain. The CDR3 extends over 13 amino acids. With 6 bases removed from V and 3 bases from J, the gap between germline ends came to 11 bases. Germline V CDR1 and CDR2: SQVTM, ANQGSEA. The CDR3 reads CSVGHSANEKLFF. CDR3 bases: TGCAGCGTAGGGCATTCAGCTAATGAAAAACTGTTTTTT.

The chain joins TRBV11-2 to TRBJ1-3, with D possibly TRBD1 on 6 matching bases. CDR1 and CDR2 from the germline V gene are SGHAT and FQNNGV. V lost 4 bases and J lost 4, with 8 bases in between. This CDR3 contains 13 residues. This CDR3 reads CASSSGHGNTIYF. The CDR3 region has the DNA TGTGCCAGCAGCTCGGGACACGGAAACACCATATATTTT.

This chain connects TRBV29-1 to TRBJ1-1; TRBD1 aligns across 9 bases. CDR1 is SQVTM, CDR2 ANQGSEA, per germline. This CDR3 spans 12 amino acids. Trimming cost V 5 bases and J 4 bases; bases outside gene matches: 2. CDR3 sequence: CSVSTGGTEAFF. CDR3 nucleotides: TGCAGCGTTTCGACAGGGGGCACTGAAGCTTTCTTT.

The chain recombines TRBV20-1 with TRBJ1-5; no clear D gene. The CDR3 sequence is 12 residues long. V gave up 2 bases and J gave up 1 base, with 3 bases separating them. Germline V gives CDR1 DFQATT, CDR2 SNEGSKA (reference sequence). The CDR3 reads CSARKSNQPQHF. CDR3 sequence (DNA): TGCAGTGCTAGAAAGAGCAATCAGCCCCAGCATTTT.

This clonotype has just a few counts. The chain recombines TRBV29-1 with TRBJ2-3; the D gene is possibly TRBD1 (6 bases). The CDR3 contains 13 residues. V was shortened by 4 bases and J by 2 bases, with 10 bases between the two germline ends. CDR1 is SQVTM, CDR2 ANQGSEA, per germline. CDR3 sequence (DNA): TGCAGCGTTGCAAGGGGGTTCACAGATACGCAGTATTTT. Translated, it gives CSVARGFTDTQYF.

This clonotype was observed a few times. This chain's CDR3 is CATSKGADRGNEKLFF. CDR3 nucleotide sequence: TGTGCCACCAGCAAAGGAGCGGACAGGGGCAATGAAAAACTGTTTTTT. V is TRBV15 and J is TRBJ1-4; 9 bases line up with TRBD1. The ends lost 4 bases at V and 5 bases at J; junction bases unmatched: 8. Germline-derived CDR1 and CDR2 are LNHNV and YYDKDF (reference sequence). The CDR3 has 16 residues.

The chain recombines TRBV5-6 with TRBJ2-3; D is undetermined. Germline V gene data show CDR1 as SGHDT and CDR2 as YYEEEE. This CDR3 region has 15 residues. The V end was cut by 1 base, the J end by 6 bases, with 15 bases between. The CDR3: CASSLRSGAADTQYF. The CDR3 nucleotides are TGTGCCAGCAGCTTGAGATCGGGTGCAGCCGATACGCAGTATTTT.

This clonotype appeared a few times. V and J are TRBV29-1 and TRBJ2-3; D ambiguous. The CDR3 runs 16 residues. Germline CDR1 is SQVTM and CDR2 is ANQGSEA. V lost 7 bases and J lost 0, with 20 bases in between. This CDR3 reads CSGESPQRTSTDTQYF. The CDR3 bases are TGCAGCGGCGAAAGTCCCCAGCGCACTAGCACAGATACGCAGTATTTT.

This clonotype has only a few counts. The V call is TRBV7-8, the J call TRBJ1-2; no clear D. V lost 4 bases, J lost 7 bases, and 13 bases lay in between. This CDR3 spans 13 amino acids. Per germline, CDR1 SGHVS and CDR2 FQNEAQ. The CDR3 is CASSSRAAGGYTF. In nucleotides, the CDR3 is TGTGCCAGCAGCTCCCGGGCGGCGGGTGGCTACACCTTC.

This clonotype occurred many times. The chain recombines TRBV7-8 with TRBJ1-1, with 7 bases fitting TRBD1. The CDR3 is 14 amino acids. Germline-derived CDR1 and CDR2 are SGHVS and FQNEAQ. Trimming cost V 5 bases and J 6 bases; bases outside gene matches: 9. The CDR3 reads CASSQGADRAEAFF. For the CDR3, the DNA is TGTGCCAGCAGCCAAGGGGCCGACAGGGCTGAAGCTTTCTTT.

In its sample, this clonotype was seen once. V and J are TRBV18 and TRBJ2-1, with D possibly called TRBD1 or TRBD2 (5 bases each). This CDR3 region has 15 residues. From germline, CDR1 is KGHSH and CDR2 LQKENI. Deletions cut 0 bases from V and 6 bases from J, with 12 bases between. The CDR3 spells CASSPPRGPSNEQFF. In nucleotides, the CDR3 is TGTGCCAGCTCACCACCGAGGGGCCCCTCCAATGAGCAGTTCTTC. Variable domain in full (rest from reference TRBV18 and TRBJ2-1): NAGVMQNPRHLVRRRGQEARLRCSPMKGHSHVYWYRQLPEEGLKFMVYLQKENIIDESGMPKERFSAEFPKEGPSILRIQQVVRGDSAAYFCASSPPRGPSNEQFFGPGTRLTVL.

This clonotype turned up a few times. Being one base from a much bigger clone, this may be a read error. V is TRBV3-1 and J is TRBJ2-3; D call uncertain. V gave up 4 bases and J gave up 0 bases, with 5 bases separating them. The germline V gene has CDR1 LGHDT and CDR2 YNNKEL (reference sequence). This CDR3 contains 13 residues. For the CDR3, the DNA is TGTGCCAGCAGCCCCGCTAGCACAGATACGCAGTATTTT. Amino acid sequence: CASSPASTDTQYF.

V gene TRBV5-5 combines with J gene TRBJ1-4; D may be TRBD1 (5 bases). Trimming took off 4 bases at V and 8 bases at J, with 21 bases between the two ends. Germline V gene data show CDR1 as SGHKS and CDR2 as YYEKEE (reference sequence). The CDR3 has 16 residues. This CDR3 is CASSAQYGSGKEKLFF. Written as DNA, the CDR3 is TGTGCCAGCAGCGCTCAATACGGGTCAGGGAAAGAAAAACTGTTTTTT.

This clonotype was counted between two and nine times. This sequence joins TRBV3-1 and TRBJ2-2, with TRBD1 identical over 10 bases. The V and J ends lost 4 bases and 3 bases, in that order; junction bases with no gene match: 5. The CDR3 is 16 residues long. Germline V gene lookup returns CDR1 LGHDT and CDR2 YNNKEL (reference sequence). CDR3 sequence: CASSLIGTGDTGELFF. DNA for the CDR3: TGTGCCAGCAGCCTAATTGGGACAGGGGACACCGGGGAGCTGTTTTTT.

The rearrangement links TRBV11-2 to TRBJ2-6, with 7 bases that match TRBD2. The germline V gene has CDR1 SGHAT and CDR2 FQNNGV. The V segment lost 5 bases and the J segment 0 bases; nucleotides outside the gene matches: 7. The CDR3 has 17 amino acids. CDR3 sequence reads: CASSAGDRYSGANVLTF. CDR3 nucleotides: TGTGCCAGCAGCGCGGGGGACCGATACTCTGGGGCCAACGTCCTGACTTTC.

V usage is TRBV25-1 and J usage is TRBJ1-3; tentative D call: TRBD1 (5 bases). The germline V and J ends were trimmed by 2 bases and 9 bases, with 14 bases remaining between them. Germline CDR1 reads MGHDK; CDR2 reads SYGVNS. There are 14 residues in the CDR3. CDR3 DNA sequence: TGTGCCAGCAGTGAAGCGCAGGGCTCCGGCACCATATATTTT. Its protein product is CASSEAQGSGTIYF.

This clonotype was seen a handful of times. The chain uses TRBV6-5 and TRBJ2-7; 7 bases are shared with TRBD1. J gave up 4 bases and V 3 bases, and 6 bases lay outside the gene matches. CDR1 MNHEY and CDR2 SVGAGI come from the germline V gene. This CDR3 contains 14 residues. The CDR3 DNA is TGTGCCAGCAGTTATGTGGCAGGGGGTTACGAGCAGTACTTC. Protein: CASSYVAGGYEQYF.

The sample holds a few counts of this clonotype. The V and J genes are TRBV5-6 and TRBJ1-5; D not certain. This CDR3 has 14 residues. Germline V lookup: CDR1 SGHDT, CDR2 YYEEEE. V lost 3 bases, J lost 13 bases, and 20 bases lay in between. The CDR3 loop is CASSSLIEGSRQHF. CDR3 in DNA: TGTGCCAGCAGCTCCCTGATCGAGGGCAGTCGACAGCATTTT.

The V gene is TRBV11-2, the J gene TRBJ2-1; TRBD2 aligns across 10 bases. V lost 3 bases and J lost 7; bases outside the gene matches: 3. Germline lookup yields CDR1 SGHAT and CDR2 FQNNGV. This CDR3 contains 14 residues. CDR3 DNA sequence: TGTGCCAGCAGCTTTAGCGGGAGGAATAATGAGCAGTTCTTC. This codes for CASSFSGRNNEQFF.

CDR3 loop: CASSWTPGLGETQYF. CDR3 nucleotides: TGCGCCAGCAGCTGGACTCCAGGGCTCGGAGAGACCCAGTACTTC. The chain carries TRBV5-1 and TRBJ2-5; tentatively, D is TRBD1 or TRBD2 (5 bases each). Germline CDR1 reads SGHRS; CDR2 reads YFSETQ. This CDR3 spans 15 amino acids. Trimming removed 3 bases at V and 4 bases at J, with 16 bases between.